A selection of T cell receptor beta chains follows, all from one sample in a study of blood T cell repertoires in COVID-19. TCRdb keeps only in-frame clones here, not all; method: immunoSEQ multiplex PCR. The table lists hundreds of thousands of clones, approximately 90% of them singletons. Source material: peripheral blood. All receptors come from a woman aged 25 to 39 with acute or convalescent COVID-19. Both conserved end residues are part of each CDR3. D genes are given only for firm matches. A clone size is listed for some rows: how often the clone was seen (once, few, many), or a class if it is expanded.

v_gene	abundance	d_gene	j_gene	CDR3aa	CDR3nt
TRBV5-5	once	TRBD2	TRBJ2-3	CASSLGLAGITDTQYF	TGTGCCAGCAGCCTGGGACTAGCGGGGATTACAGATACGCAGTATTTT
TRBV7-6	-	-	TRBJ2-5	CASSTSGTNQETQYF	TGTGCCAGCAGCACCTCGGGGACAAACCAAGAGACCCAGTACTTC
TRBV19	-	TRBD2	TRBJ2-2	CASRQLAGATGELFF	TGTGCCAGTAGGCAACTAGCGGGGGCCACCGGGGAGCTGTTTTTT
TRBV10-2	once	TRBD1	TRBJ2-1	CASKRGLSYNEQFF	TGCGCCAGCAAAAGGGGGCTCTCCTACAATGAGCAGTTCTTC
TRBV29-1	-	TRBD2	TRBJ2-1	CSVGASGVGDEQFF	TGCAGCGTTGGGGCTAGCGGGGTGGGCGATGAGCAGTTCTTC
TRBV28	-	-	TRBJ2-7	CASSSARQPSYEQYF	TGTGCCAGCAGTAGCGCTAGACAGCCCTCCTACGAGCAGTACTTC
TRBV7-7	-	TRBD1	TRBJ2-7	CASRHKGPGQGGDEQYF	TGTGCCAGCAGGCATAAGGGCCCGGGACAGGGGGGGGACGAGCAGTACTTC
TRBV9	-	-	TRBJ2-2	CASSVGRAATGELFF	TGTGCCAGCAGCGTAGGGCGGGCAGCCACCGGGGAGCTGTTTTTT
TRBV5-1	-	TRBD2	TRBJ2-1	CASSLEYASGGYNEQFF	TGCGCCAGCAGCTTGGAGTACGCATCCGGGGGGTACAATGAGCAGTTCTTC
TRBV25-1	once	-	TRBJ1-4	CASSEGGKLFF	TGTGCCAGCAGTGAAGGGGGGAAACTGTTTTTT